This TCR beta chain was recovered during a study of blood T cell repertoires in COVID-19. About the study: T cells, B-cell-depleted T cells, or PBMCs supplied cDNA or gDNA.

Germline loops: CDR1 SGHKS, CDR2 YYEKEE (reference sequence). The CDR3 is 12 amino acids. Trimming pared 3 bases from V and 3 bases from J, leaving 3 bases between. Per the study methods: Estimated nucleated cell counts came from reference gene primer amplification. Here immunoSEQ multiplex PCR was the method, and the copy in TCRdb shows in-frame clones only, minus some. Clonal size and the V and J genes are those of that table, whereas D and trimming came from the DNA. The sample has more than 200,000 clones; more than 75% are singletons. The rearrangement links TRBV5-5 to TRBJ2-2, with no clear D. This clonotype was obtained from a woman in her sixties or seventies with COVID-19, enrolled during active disease. The sequenced sample was peripheral blood. The CDR3 loop is CASSSHTGELFF. CDR3 nucleotides: TGTGCCAGCAGCTCTCACACCGGGGAGCTGTTTTTT.